This TCR beta chain was found in a study of blood T cell repertoires in COVID-19. This CDR3 has 16 residues. The V gene's germline CDR1 is SGHRS and CDR2 YFSETQ. The V gene end was trimmed by 3 bases and the J gene end by 5 bases; junction bases not matched to a gene: 7. TCRdb's copy holds only in-frame clones and misses some; the assay was immunoSEQ multiplex PCR. The sample lists about 480,000 clones, approximately 90% occurring once. The study drew participants aged roughly 18 to 95 years from 24 US areas. Assignment of participants to cohorts was predicated upon participant-reported clinical history. Recovery among Cohort 3 donors was established by two negative PCRs, clearance, or symptom resolution.

The V and J genes are TRBV5-1 and TRBJ2-5, with 13 bases fitting TRBD2. Sequences were obtained from PBMCs or T cells enriched from blood (not recorded which). This TCR was sampled from a woman aged 40 to 50 who had recovered from COVID-19. CDR3 in amino acids: CASSWTSGRREETQYF. The CDR3 DNA is TGCGCCAGCAGCTGGACTAGCGGGAGAAGGGAGGAGACCCAGTACTTC.